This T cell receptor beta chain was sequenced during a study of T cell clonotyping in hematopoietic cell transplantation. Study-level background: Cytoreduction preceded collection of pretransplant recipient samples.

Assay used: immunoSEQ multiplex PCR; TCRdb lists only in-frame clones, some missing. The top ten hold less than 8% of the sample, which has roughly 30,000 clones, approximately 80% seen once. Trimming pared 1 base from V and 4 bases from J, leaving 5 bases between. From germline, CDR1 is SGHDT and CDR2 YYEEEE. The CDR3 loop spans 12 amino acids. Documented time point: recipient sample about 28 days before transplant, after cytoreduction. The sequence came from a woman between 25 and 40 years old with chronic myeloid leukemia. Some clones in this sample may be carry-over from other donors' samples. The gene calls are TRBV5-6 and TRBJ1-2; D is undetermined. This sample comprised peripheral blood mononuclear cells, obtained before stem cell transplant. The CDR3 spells CASSLPAYGYTF. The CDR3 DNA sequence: TGTGCCAGCAGCTTGCCGGCCTATGGCTACACCTTC.